Below, 18 T cell receptor beta chains from the same sample are listed, as sequenced in a study of T cells after yellow fever vaccination. In TCRdb, the 5' RACE reads were re-called with MiXCR into one record per CDR3 protein. The table shows about 240,000 distinct CDR3 sequences, with 6.9% occurring only once. This specimen consisted of CD4+ T cells sorted from PBMCs, obtained 15 days after the yellow fever booster vaccination. The receptor set was obtained from a man aged 25-40 years who received the YFV17D yellow fever vaccine.

This clonotype was counted many times. Its ends do not fully match the called genes, so a read error is possible. The chain is built from TRBV10-3 and TRBJ2-5, with D unresolved. The CDR3 has 13 residues. CDR1 is ENHRY, CDR2 SYGVKD, per germline. In DNA, the CDR3 is TGTGCCATCAGTGAGTCGATGGCTTACCGGCCCCTCTTC. This codes for CAISESMAYRPLF.

This clonotype was counted ten times or more. This chain uses TRBV5-1 with TRBJ2-7, with TRBD2 matching over 13 bases. CDR3 length: 14 amino acids. Germline trimming cut 4 bases from V and 5 bases from J; bases unmatched to any gene: 3. Germline values: CDR1 SGHRS, CDR2 YFSETQ. The CDR3 DNA reads TGCGCCAGCAGCCGGACTAGCGGGAGTCACGAGCAGTACTTC. Protein: CASSRTSGSHEQYF. The full variable domain, its missing parts supplied by reference TRBV5-1 and TRBJ2-7, is KAGVTQTPRYLIKTRGQQVTLSCSPISGHRSVSWYQQTPGQGLQFLFEYFSETQRNKGNFPGRFSGRQFSNSRSEMNVSTLELGDSALYLCASSRTSGSHEQYFGPGTRLTVT.

This clonotype was found a few times. V usage is TRBV5-1 and J usage is TRBJ2-7; 12 nucleotides match TRBD2. CDR1 SGHRS and CDR2 YFSETQ come from the germline V gene. The CDR3 length is 16 residues. V gave up 4 bases and J gave up 4 bases; unmatched junction bases: 9. The CDR3 sequence is CASSSGLAGRMYEQYF. The CDR3 coding sequence is TGCGCCAGCAGCAGCGGACTAGCGGGAAGGATGTACGAGCAGTACTTC.

There are a few counts of this clonotype. The chain has TRBV19 and TRBJ1-5, with D maybe TRBD1 (5 bases). The germline gives CDR1 LNHDA, CDR2 SQIVND (reference sequence). Between the trimmed V and J ends, which lost 5 bases and 3 bases, there was a span of 11 bases. This CDR3 has 14 residues. CDR3 region: CASSLRGPNQPQHF. The CDR3 region has the DNA TGTGCCAGTAGTCTACGGGGCCCCAATCAGCCCCAGCATTTT.

There are many counts of this clonotype. The rearrangement joins TRBV6-5 to TRBJ2-6, with D hard to call. The CDR3 consists of 15 residues. CDR1 and CDR2 from the germline V gene are MNHEY and SVGAGI. Trimming removed 3 bases at V and 6 bases at J, with 12 bases between. The CDR3 region has the DNA TGTGCCAGCAGTTATGGTCGGGCCCCGGCCAACGTCCTGACTTTC. It translates to CASSYGRAPANVLTF.

This clonotype was picked up a small number of times. The rearrangement joins TRBV28 to TRBJ2-5, with D maybe TRBD2 (5 bases). With 7 bases removed from V and 5 bases from J, the gap between germline ends came to 5 bases. CDR1 is MDHEN, CDR2 SYDVKM, per germline. The CDR3 consists of 10 residues. The CDR3 here is CASKRETQYF. CDR3 in DNA: TGTGCCAGCAAGCGGGAGACCCAGTACTTC.

V is TRBV7-3 and J is TRBJ2-2; TRBD2 aligns across 13 bases. With 5 bases clipped from V and 1 base from J, the junction kept 7 bases outside the gene matches. The germline CDR1 and CDR2 sequences are SGHTA and FQGTGA. The CDR3 contains 18 residues. The CDR3 DNA reads as TGTGCCAGCAGCCTAGTGGGACTAGCGGGGCAGAACACCGGGGAGCTGTTTTTT. It codes for CASSLVGLAGQNTGELFF.

The J gene is TRBJ2-3, the V gene TRBV3-1; D is undetermined. The V and J ends lost 4 bases and 2 bases respectively, with 10 bases between them. The V gene's germline CDR1 is LGHDT and CDR2 YNNKEL (reference sequence). The CDR3 is 14 amino acids. DNA of the CDR3: TGTGCCAGCAGCCGTTCAAGCAACACAGATACGCAGTATTTT. This translates into CASSRSSNTDTQYF.

The chain uses TRBV7-9 and TRBJ1-5; perhaps TRBD1 as D (6 bases). The CDR3 covers 15 residues. Germline V lookup: CDR1 SEHNR, CDR2 FQNEAQ (reference sequence). V dropped 5 bases and J dropped 6 bases, with 17 bases sitting between them. This CDR3 reads CASSPGTGATQPQHF. CDR3 nucleotides: TGTGCCAGCAGCCCTGGGACGGGGGCCACTCAGCCCCAGCATTTT.

This clonotype was detected many times. The V call is TRBV12-3 or TRBV12-4, the J call TRBJ2-3; unclear D gene. Trimming took 5 bases from V and 1 from J, leaving 16 bases between them. This CDR3 is 16 amino acids long. The CDR3 DNA sequence: TGTGCCAGCAGTGACGGTCGGCTGCTTGGCACAGATACGCAGTATTTT. This gives the protein CASSDGRLLGTDTQYF.

The chain couples TRBV18 to TRBJ2-7, with D unresolved. V lost 6 bases to trimming and J lost 0 bases, with 9 bases between them. Germline V gives CDR1 KGHSH, CDR2 LQKENI. This CDR3 is built from 13 residues. CDR3 sequence: CASSKGSSYEQYF. DNA of the CDR3: TGTGCCAGCTCGAAGGGTTCCTCCTACGAGCAGTACTTC.

In the case of this clonotype: At one end the junction does not follow the germline gene, possibly because of a read error. This chain uses TRBV20-1 with TRBJ2-1; the match to TRBD2 covers 10 bases. The germline CDR1 and CDR2 sequences are DFQATT and SNEGSKA (reference sequence). The CDR3 loop spans 17 amino acids. Written as DNA, the CDR3 is TGCTGTGCTAGCGCCCAACAGTTAGCGGGAGGCCTCAATGAGCAGTTCTTC. Protein sequence: CCASAQQLAGGLNEQFF.

This clonotype was seen more than once but under ten times. This sequence joins TRBV5-1 and TRBJ2-1, with D perhaps matching TRBD2 (5 bases). This CDR3 region has 15 residues. The germline CDR1 and CDR2 sequences are SGHRS and YFSETQ. V lost 0 bases and J 4 bases, leaving 11 bases between the germline ends. DNA for the CDR3: TGCGCCAGCAGCTTGGGTGGGAGCCTTTACAATGAGCAGTTCTTC. Amino acids: CASSLGGSLYNEQFF.

This clonotype has a handful of counts. The chain is built from TRBV7-2 and TRBJ1-2; no clear D gene. The ends were cut back, 1 base at V and 5 bases at J, with 8 bases in the middle. In germline, CDR1 is SGHTA, CDR2 FQGNSA. This CDR3 has 13 amino acids. As DNA, the CDR3 is TGTGCCAGCAGCTTAGGCCTGCTTTATGGCTACACCTTC. Translating it yields CASSLGLLYGYTF.

This clonotype was counted many times. The gene calls are TRBV20-1 and TRBJ2-7; the match to TRBD2 covers 7 bases. V trimming: 5 bases; J trimming: 4 bases; junction bases outside the gene matches: 2. The germline CDR1 and CDR2 sequences are DFQATT and SNEGSKA (reference sequence). This CDR3 region has 11 residues. This chain's CDR3 is CSAPGGYEQYF. The CDR3 region has the DNA TGCAGTGCTCCGGGGGGTTACGAGCAGTACTTC.

This clonotype was picked up a small number of times. The V and J genes are TRBV7-8 and TRBJ2-5, with a weak D call TRBD2 (6 bases). V was pared by 5 bases and J by 5 bases, with 12 bases between. The germline V gene has CDR1 SGHVS and CDR2 FQNEAQ. CDR3 size: 13 residues. The CDR3 sequence is CASSRLVIETQYF. As DNA, the CDR3 is TGTGCCAGCAGCCGACTAGTCATCGAGACCCAGTACTTC.

This chain uses TRBV5-1 with TRBJ2-7; perhaps TRBD2 as D (6 bases). Deletions cut 3 bases from V and 2 bases from J, with 18 bases between. The CDR3 loop spans 16 amino acids. In germline, CDR1 is SGHRS, CDR2 YFSETQ. The CDR3 sequence: CASSSAYLAVPYEQYF. The CDR3 nucleotides are TGCGCCAGCAGCTCAGCCTACTTAGCGGTTCCCTACGAGCAGTACTTC.

The V and J genes are TRBV5-1 and TRBJ2-3, with a possible D match to TRBD2 (6 bases). The CDR3 is 17 amino acids. Between the trimmed V and J ends, which lost 4 bases and 2 bases, there was a span of 20 bases. Germline V gene sequence: CDR1 SGHRS, CDR2 YFSETQ. CDR3 sequence: CASSPEDSGASTDTQYF. The CDR3 bases are TGCGCCAGCAGCCCCGAAGATAGCGGAGCGTCCACAGATACGCAGTATTTT.